The rows below give T cell receptor beta chains drawn from one sample of a study of T cell responses to AZD1222 COVID-19 vaccine. Sequencing was performed with immunoSEQ multiplex PCR; in TCRdb, only in-frame clones are kept and a portion is missing. Of under 170,000 clones in the sample, about 93% were seen once. Sample: peripheral blood, taken on day 0 of AZD1222 vaccination. These receptor sequences come from an adult in good health. Both conserved end residues are part of each CDR3. The D gene is left open where the match is weak. Not all rows give a size; the values are once, few, many and, for expanded clones, a class.

v_gene: TRBV21-1; abundance: -; d_gene: -; j_gene: TRBJ2-1; CDR3aa: CASSKVAGLSYNEQFF; CDR3nt: TGTGCCAGCAGCAAAGTGGCAGGGCTTTCCTACAATGAGCAGTTCTTC
v_gene: TRBV28; abundance: -; d_gene: -; j_gene: TRBJ1-5; CDR3aa: CASTKWGIVSNQPQHF; CDR3nt: TGTGCCAGCACCAAATGGGGGATCGTTAGCAATCAGCCCCAGCATTTT
v_gene: TRBV19; abundance: -; d_gene: -; j_gene: TRBJ1-2; CDR3aa: CASSPLQGRWDGYTF; CDR3nt: TGTGCCAGTAGCCCCTTGCAGGGACGATGGGATGGCTACACCTTC
v_gene: TRBV6-5; abundance: -; d_gene: TRBD1; j_gene: TRBJ1-5; CDR3aa: CASSYGTGGQPQHF; CDR3nt: TGTGCCAGCAGTTACGGGACAGGGGGGCAGCCCCAGCATTTT
v_gene: TRBV5-1; abundance: -; d_gene: -; j_gene: TRBJ2-2; CDR3aa: CASSLPENTGELFF; CDR3nt: TGCGCCAGCAGCTTGCCGGAGAACACCGGGGAGCTGTTTTTT
v_gene: TRBV13; abundance: once; d_gene: -; j_gene: TRBJ1-4; CDR3aa: CASSRWQEEANEKLFF; CDR3nt: TGTGCCAGCTCCCGATGGCAGGAGGAAGCTAATGAAAAACTGTTTTTT
v_gene: TRBV9; abundance: -; d_gene: -; j_gene: TRBJ2-2; CDR3aa: CASNILPGPLNTGELFF; CDR3nt: TGTGCCAGCAACATCCTACCGGGACCATTGAACACCGGGGAGCTGTTTTTT
v_gene: TRBV19; abundance: -; d_gene: TRBD1; j_gene: TRBJ1-5; CDR3aa: CASSIFHRGVYSNQPQHF; CDR3nt: TGTGCCAGTAGTATTTTCCACAGGGGGGTTTATAGCAATCAGCCCCAGCATTTT
v_gene: TRBV6-5; abundance: -; d_gene: -; j_gene: TRBJ2-2; CDR3aa: CASKSGSVGLFF; CDR3nt: TGTGCCAGCAAGTCCGGGTCAGTGGGGCTGTTTTTT
v_gene: TRBV4-1; abundance: -; d_gene: TRBD2; j_gene: TRBJ2-3; CDR3aa: CASGTSYRATDTQYF; CDR3nt: TGCGCCAGCGGGACTAGCTACCGGGCCACAGATACGCAGTATTTT
v_gene: TRBV2; abundance: -; d_gene: -; j_gene: TRBJ2-4; CDR3aa: CASKELVAKNIQYF; CDR3nt: TGTGCCAGCAAGGAGTTGGTAGCCAAAAACATTCAGTACTTC
v_gene: TRBV30; abundance: once; d_gene: -; j_gene: TRBJ1-2; CDR3aa: CACRGGNYGYTF; CDR3nt: TGTGCCTGCCGAGGGGGGAACTATGGCTACACCTTC
v_gene: TRBV7-9; abundance: -; d_gene: TRBD1; j_gene: TRBJ1-2; CDR3aa: CASSDTGQANYGYTF; CDR3nt: TGTGCCAGCAGCGACACTGGACAGGCGAACTATGGCTACACCTTC
v_gene: TRBV7-9; abundance: -; d_gene: TRBD1; j_gene: TRBJ1-1; CDR3aa: CASSQQTGVNTEAFF; CDR3nt: TGTGCCAGCAGCCAACAAACAGGGGTGAACACTGAAGCTTTCTTT
v_gene: TRBV27; abundance: -; d_gene: -; j_gene: TRBJ1-6; CDR3aa: CASSSGASSPLHF; CDR3nt: TGTGCCAGCAGTTCGGGGGCTAGTTCACCCCTCCACTTT
v_gene: TRBV27; abundance: -; d_gene: -; j_gene: TRBJ1-3; CDR3aa: CASRTGPSGNTIYF; CDR3nt: TGTGCCAGCAGGACAGGTCCCTCTGGAAACACCATATATTTT
v_gene: TRBV4-1; abundance: -; d_gene: TRBD2; j_gene: TRBJ2-1; CDR3aa: CASSQVRTSGVYNEQFF; CDR3nt: TGCGCCAGCAGCCAAGTACGCACTAGCGGGGTGTACAATGAGCAGTTCTTC
v_gene: TRBV11-2; abundance: -; d_gene: -; j_gene: TRBJ1-2; CDR3aa: CASSFDNYGYTF; CDR3nt: TGTGCCAGCAGCTTCGACAATTATGGCTACACCTTC
v_gene: TRBV9; abundance: few; d_gene: TRBD2; j_gene: TRBJ2-1; CDR3aa: CASSPVGSGGYNEQFF; CDR3nt: TGTGCCAGCAGCCCCGTGGGTAGCGGGGGGTACAATGAGCAGTTCTTC
v_gene: TRBV7-8; abundance: -; d_gene: -; j_gene: TRBJ1-1; CDR3aa: CASSFRFPGTPNTEAFF; CDR3nt: TGTGCCAGCAGCTTTCGTTTTCCAGGGACACCGAACACTGAAGCTTTCTTT
v_gene: TRBV10-3; abundance: -; d_gene: TRBD1; j_gene: TRBJ1-2; CDR3aa: CAIRGGQGLGYTF; CDR3nt: TGTGCCATCAGGGGGGGACAGGGCCTTGGCTACACCTTC
v_gene: TRBV4-1; abundance: -; d_gene: TRBD2; j_gene: TRBJ2-1; CDR3aa: CASSRPTSGVYNEQFF; CDR3nt: TGCGCCAGCAGCCGCCCGACTAGCGGGGTCTACAATGAGCAGTTCTTC
v_gene: TRBV2; abundance: -; d_gene: -; j_gene: TRBJ1-6; CDR3aa: CASRAGRGLLDSPLHF; CDR3nt: TGTGCCAGCAGGGCTGGACGAGGGTTACTCGATTCACCCCTCCACTTT
v_gene: TRBV4-1; abundance: -; d_gene: TRBD1; j_gene: TRBJ1-1; CDR3aa: CASSPNRGQATEAFF; CDR3nt: TGCGCCAGCAGCCCGAATAGGGGACAGGCCACTGAAGCTTTCTTT
v_gene: TRBV18; abundance: -; d_gene: -; j_gene: TRBJ1-4; CDR3aa: CASSTGTPHWGEKLFF; CDR3nt: TGTGCCAGCTCAACCGGGACACCCCATTGGGGTGAAAAACTGTTTTTT
v_gene: TRBV27; abundance: -; d_gene: -; j_gene: TRBJ1-1; CDR3aa: CASSLGSGLFEAFF; CDR3nt: TGTGCCAGCAGTTTGGGCAGCGGACTATTTGAAGCTTTCTTT
v_gene: TRBV3-1/TRBV3-2; abundance: -; d_gene: -; j_gene: TRBJ1-5; CDR3aa: CASSQDVAGEQPQHF; CDR3nt: TGTGCCAGCAGCCAAGATGTGGCAGGGGAGCAGCCCCAGCATTTT
v_gene: TRBV5-1; abundance: -; d_gene: TRBD1; j_gene: TRBJ1-1; CDR3aa: CASTPTGAIVTEAFF; CDR3nt: TGCGCCAGCACACCAACAGGGGCTATCGTCACTGAAGCTTTCTTT
v_gene: TRBV9; abundance: -; d_gene: TRBD1; j_gene: TRBJ1-2; CDR3aa: CASSPGQGVYGYTF; CDR3nt: TGTGCCAGCAGCCCCGGACAGGGTGTCTATGGCTACACCTTC
v_gene: TRBV11-2; abundance: -; d_gene: -; j_gene: TRBJ1-1; CDR3aa: CASSPIQGVGTEAFF; CDR3nt: TGTGCCAGCAGCCCAATACAGGGCGTAGGCACTGAAGCTTTCTTT
v_gene: TRBV7-2; abundance: -; d_gene: -; j_gene: TRBJ1-1; CDR3aa: CASSLWVGGNEAFF; CDR3nt: TGTGCCAGCAGCTTATGGGTAGGGGGGAATGAAGCTTTCTTT
v_gene: TRBV12-3/TRBV12-4; abundance: -; d_gene: -; j_gene: TRBJ1-1; CDR3aa: CASSFRAFTEAFF; CDR3nt: TGTGCCAGCAGTTTCAGGGCTTTCACTGAAGCTTTCTTT
v_gene: TRBV5-6; abundance: -; d_gene: -; j_gene: TRBJ1-1; CDR3aa: CASSTGEGLWTEAFF; CDR3nt: TGTGCCAGCAGCACCGGCGAGGGGCTTTGGACTGAAGCTTTCTTT
v_gene: TRBV7-8; abundance: -; d_gene: -; j_gene: TRBJ2-3; CDR3aa: CASSLHTDTQYF; CDR3nt: TGTGCCAGCAGCCTGCACACAGATACGCAGTATTTT
v_gene: TRBV9; abundance: -; d_gene: TRBD1; j_gene: TRBJ2-5; CDR3aa: CASSVATRGHGETQYF; CDR3nt: TGTGCCAGCAGCGTAGCTACCAGGGGGCACGGGGAGACCCAGTACTTC
v_gene: TRBV5-4; abundance: -; d_gene: TRBD1; j_gene: TRBJ1-2; CDR3aa: CASSLAGGGNPDGYTF; CDR3nt: TGTGCCAGCAGCTTGGCAGGGGGCGGCAACCCAGATGGCTACACCTTC
v_gene: TRBV4-3; abundance: -; d_gene: -; j_gene: TRBJ1-2; CDR3aa: CASSQDRSNYGYTF; CDR3nt: TGCGCCAGCAGCCAAGACAGGTCGAACTATGGCTACACCTTC
v_gene: TRBV5-6; abundance: once; d_gene: -; j_gene: TRBJ2-1; CDR3aa: CASSSPGRTYNEQFF; CDR3nt: TGTGCCAGCAGCTCACCGGGACGGACGTACAATGAGCAGTTCTTC
v_gene: TRBV10-3; abundance: once; d_gene: -; j_gene: TRBJ2-5; CDR3aa: CAISGGYQETQYF; CDR3nt: TGTGCCATCAGTGGGGGGTACCAAGAGACCCAGTACTTC
v_gene: TRBV20-1; abundance: -; d_gene: TRBD2; j_gene: TRBJ2-2; CDR3aa: CSASSTSRYTGELFF; CDR3nt: TGCAGTGCTAGTTCGACTAGCCGTTACACCGGGGAGCTGTTTTTT
v_gene: TRBV4-1; abundance: -; d_gene: TRBD1; j_gene: TRBJ1-5; CDR3aa: CASSQDETGYQPQHF; CDR3nt: TGCGCCAGCAGCCAAGATGAGACAGGGTATCAGCCCCAGCATTTT
v_gene: TRBV5-1; abundance: -; d_gene: -; j_gene: TRBJ2-2; CDR3aa: CASSLVTGAGELFF; CDR3nt: TGCGCCAGCAGCTTAGTTACAGGTGCCGGGGAGCTGTTTTTT
v_gene: TRBV4-2; abundance: -; d_gene: -; j_gene: TRBJ2-1; CDR3aa: CASSQDWAGTRQFF; CDR3nt: TGTGCCAGCAGCCAAGATTGGGCGGGGACCCGGCAGTTCTTC
v_gene: TRBV19; abundance: -; d_gene: -; j_gene: TRBJ2-3; CDR3aa: CASKDSLADTQYF; CDR3nt: TGTGCCAGTAAGGACAGTCTCGCAGATACGCAGTATTTT
v_gene: TRBV5-1; abundance: -; d_gene: TRBD1; j_gene: TRBJ1-2; CDR3aa: CASSLDRGNGYTF; CDR3nt: TGCGCCAGCAGCTTGGACAGGGGGAATGGCTACACCTTC
v_gene: TRBV3-1/TRBV3-2; abundance: -; d_gene: TRBD1; j_gene: TRBJ1-2; CDR3aa: CASSPWAHRDRGPQGYTF; CDR3nt: TGTGCCAGCAGCCCCTGGGCCCACCGGGACAGGGGCCCACAAGGCTACACCTTC
v_gene: TRBV6-5; abundance: -; d_gene: TRBD1; j_gene: TRBJ1-4; CDR3aa: CASSYRDRREKLFF; CDR3nt: TGTGCCAGCAGTTACAGGGACAGGCGTGAAAAACTGTTTTTT
v_gene: TRBV4-2; abundance: -; d_gene: -; j_gene: TRBJ2-1; CDR3aa: CASSRGGLSSYNEQFF; CDR3nt: TGTGCCAGCAGCCGCGGCGGTCTCAGCTCCTACAATGAGCAGTTCTTC
v_gene: TRBV19; abundance: -; d_gene: -; j_gene: TRBJ2-1; CDR3aa: CASTGWLIDEQFF; CDR3nt: TGTGCCAGTACTGGGTGGCTAATAGATGAGCAGTTCTTC
v_gene: TRBV7-9; abundance: -; d_gene: -; j_gene: TRBJ1-1; CDR3aa: CASSAKRVGGDTEAFF; CDR3nt: TGTGCCAGCAGCGCGAAGCGGGTCGGGGGCGATACTGAAGCTTTCTTT